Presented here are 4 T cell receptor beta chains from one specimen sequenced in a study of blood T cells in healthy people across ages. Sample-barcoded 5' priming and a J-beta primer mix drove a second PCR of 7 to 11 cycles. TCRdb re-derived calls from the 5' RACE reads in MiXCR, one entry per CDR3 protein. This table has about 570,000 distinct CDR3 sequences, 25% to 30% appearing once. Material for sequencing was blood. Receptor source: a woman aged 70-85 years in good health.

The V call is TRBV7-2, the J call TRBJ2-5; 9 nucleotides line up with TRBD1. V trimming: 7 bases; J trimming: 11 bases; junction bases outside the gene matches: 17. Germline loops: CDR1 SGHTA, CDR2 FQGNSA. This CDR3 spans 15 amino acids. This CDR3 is CASNVGRTGVSKQYF. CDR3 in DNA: TGTGCCAGCAACGTTGGGAGGACAGGGGTCAGTAAGCAGTACTTC.

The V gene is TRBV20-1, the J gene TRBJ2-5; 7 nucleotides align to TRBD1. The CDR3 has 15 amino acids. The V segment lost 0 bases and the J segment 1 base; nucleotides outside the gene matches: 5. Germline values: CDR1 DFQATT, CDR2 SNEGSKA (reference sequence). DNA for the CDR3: TGCAGTGCTAGAGATGGTGGGACAGTCCAAGAGACCCAGTACTTC. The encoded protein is CSARDGGTVQETQYF.

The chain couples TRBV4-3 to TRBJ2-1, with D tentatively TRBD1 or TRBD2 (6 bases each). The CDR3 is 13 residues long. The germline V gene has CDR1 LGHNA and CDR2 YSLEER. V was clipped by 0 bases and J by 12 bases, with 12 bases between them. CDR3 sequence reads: CASSQEQQGLQFF. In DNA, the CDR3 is TGCGCCAGCAGCCAAGAACAACAGGGACTGCAGTTCTTC.

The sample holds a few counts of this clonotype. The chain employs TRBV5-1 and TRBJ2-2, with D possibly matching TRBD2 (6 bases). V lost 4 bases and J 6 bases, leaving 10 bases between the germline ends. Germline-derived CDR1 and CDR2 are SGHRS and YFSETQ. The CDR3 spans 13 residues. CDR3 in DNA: TGCGCCAGCAGCCCGAGGAGGGCCGGGGAGCTGTTTTTT. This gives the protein CASSPRRAGELFF.